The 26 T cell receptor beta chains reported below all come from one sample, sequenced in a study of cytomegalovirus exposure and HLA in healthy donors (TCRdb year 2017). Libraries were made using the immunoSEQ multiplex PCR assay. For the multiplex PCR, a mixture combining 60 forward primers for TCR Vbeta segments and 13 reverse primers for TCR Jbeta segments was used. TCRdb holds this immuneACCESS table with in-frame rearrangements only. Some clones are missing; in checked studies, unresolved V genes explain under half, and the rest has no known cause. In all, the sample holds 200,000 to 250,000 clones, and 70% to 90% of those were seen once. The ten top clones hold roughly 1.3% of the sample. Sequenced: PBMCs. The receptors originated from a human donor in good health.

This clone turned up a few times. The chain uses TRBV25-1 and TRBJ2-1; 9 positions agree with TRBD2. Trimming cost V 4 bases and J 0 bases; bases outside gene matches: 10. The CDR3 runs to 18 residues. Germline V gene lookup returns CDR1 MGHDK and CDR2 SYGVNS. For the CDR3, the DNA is TGTGCCAGCAGTGGGGATAGCGGGAGCGCCAGCTCCTACAATGAGCAGTTCTTC. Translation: CASSGDSGSASSYNEQFF.

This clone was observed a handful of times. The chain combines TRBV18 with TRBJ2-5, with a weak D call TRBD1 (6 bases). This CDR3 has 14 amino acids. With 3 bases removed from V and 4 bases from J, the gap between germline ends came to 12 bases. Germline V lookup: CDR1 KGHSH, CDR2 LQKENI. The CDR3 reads CASSPRGGGETQYF. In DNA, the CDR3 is TGTGCCAGCTCACCTAGAGGGGGTGGAGAGACCCAGTACTTC.

CDR3 bases: TGTGCCAGCAGCCAAGATCGGGGGAGGGCCCAAGCTTTCTTT. It specifies CASSQDRGRAQAFF. The gene calls are TRBV14 and TRBJ1-1; a possible D gene is TRBD1 (5 bases). The germline CDR1 and CDR2 sequences are SGHDN and FVKESK. The CDR3 totals 14 residues. The germline V and J ends were trimmed by 0 bases and 9 bases, with 14 bases remaining between them.

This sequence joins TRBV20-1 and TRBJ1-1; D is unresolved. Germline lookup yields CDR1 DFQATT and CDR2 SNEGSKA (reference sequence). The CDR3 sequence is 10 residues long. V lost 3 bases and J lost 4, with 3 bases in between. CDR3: CSASSTEAFF. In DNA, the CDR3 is TGCAGTGCTAGTAGCACTGAAGCTTTCTTT.

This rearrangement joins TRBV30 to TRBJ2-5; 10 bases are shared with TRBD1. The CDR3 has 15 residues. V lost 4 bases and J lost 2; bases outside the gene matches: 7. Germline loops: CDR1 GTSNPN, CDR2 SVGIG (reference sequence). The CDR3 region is CAWKGGTGAQETQYF. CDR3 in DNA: TGTGCCTGGAAGGGAGGGACAGGGGCTCAAGAGACCCAGTACTTC.

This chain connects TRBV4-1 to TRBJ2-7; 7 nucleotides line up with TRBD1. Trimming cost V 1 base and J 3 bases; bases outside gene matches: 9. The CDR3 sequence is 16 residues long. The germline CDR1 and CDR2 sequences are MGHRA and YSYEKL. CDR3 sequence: CASSQGQGMRIYEQYF. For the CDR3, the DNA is TGCGCCAGCAGCCAAGGACAGGGTATGAGAATCTACGAGCAGTACTTC.

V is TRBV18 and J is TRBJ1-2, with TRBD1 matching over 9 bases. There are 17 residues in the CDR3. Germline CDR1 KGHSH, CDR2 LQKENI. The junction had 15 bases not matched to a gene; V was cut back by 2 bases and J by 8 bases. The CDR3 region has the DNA TGTGCCAGCTCACCAGCTCAAGGGACAGGGATATCGGGAGGCTACACCTTC. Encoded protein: CASSPAQGTGISGGYTF.

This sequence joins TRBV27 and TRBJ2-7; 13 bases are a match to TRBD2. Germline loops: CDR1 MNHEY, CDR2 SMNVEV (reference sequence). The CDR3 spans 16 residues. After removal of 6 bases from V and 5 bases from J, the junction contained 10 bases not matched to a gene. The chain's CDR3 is CASSKGLAGSHDEQYF. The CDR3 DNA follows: TGTGCCAGCAGCAAGGGACTAGCGGGATCCCATGACGAGCAGTACTTC.

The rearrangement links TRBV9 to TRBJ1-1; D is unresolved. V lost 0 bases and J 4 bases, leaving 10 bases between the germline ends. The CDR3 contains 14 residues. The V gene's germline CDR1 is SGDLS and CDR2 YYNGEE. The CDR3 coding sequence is TGTGCCAGCAGCGTAGGTCAAACTTTCACTGAAGCTTTCTTT. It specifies CASSVGQTFTEAFF.

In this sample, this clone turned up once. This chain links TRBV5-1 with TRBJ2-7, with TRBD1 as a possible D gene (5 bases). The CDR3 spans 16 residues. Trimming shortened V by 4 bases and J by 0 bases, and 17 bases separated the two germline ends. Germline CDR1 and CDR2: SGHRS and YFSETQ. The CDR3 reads CASSGTGSRSSYEQYF. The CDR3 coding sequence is TGCGCCAGCAGCGGAACAGGAAGCAGAAGCTCCTACGAGCAGTACTTC.

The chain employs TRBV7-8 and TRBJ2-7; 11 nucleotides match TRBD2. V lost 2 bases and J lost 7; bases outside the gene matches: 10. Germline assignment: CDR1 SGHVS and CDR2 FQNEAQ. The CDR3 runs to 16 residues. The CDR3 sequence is CASSLMGLAGGEEQYF. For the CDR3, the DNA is TGTGCCAGCAGCTTAATGGGTCTAGCGGGAGGTGAAGAGCAGTACTTC.

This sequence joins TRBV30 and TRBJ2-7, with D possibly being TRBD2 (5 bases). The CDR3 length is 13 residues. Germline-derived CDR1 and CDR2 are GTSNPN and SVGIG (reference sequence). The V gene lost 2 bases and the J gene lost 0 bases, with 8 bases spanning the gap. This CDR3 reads CAWSIGSSYEQYF. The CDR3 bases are TGTGCCTGGAGTATTGGGAGCTCCTACGAGCAGTACTTC. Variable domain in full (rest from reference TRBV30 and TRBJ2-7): SQTIHQWPATLVQPVGSPLSLECTVEGTSNPNLYWYRQAAGRGLQLLFYSVGIGQISSEVPQNLSASRPQDRQFILSSKKLLLSDSGFYLCAWSIGSSYEQYFGPGTRLTVT.

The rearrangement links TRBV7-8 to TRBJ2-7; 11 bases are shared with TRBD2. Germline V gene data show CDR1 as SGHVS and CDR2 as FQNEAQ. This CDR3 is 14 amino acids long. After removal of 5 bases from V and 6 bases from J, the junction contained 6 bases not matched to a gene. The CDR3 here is CASSPGTSGREQYF. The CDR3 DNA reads TGTGCCAGCAGCCCTGGGACTAGCGGTCGCGAGCAGTACTTC.

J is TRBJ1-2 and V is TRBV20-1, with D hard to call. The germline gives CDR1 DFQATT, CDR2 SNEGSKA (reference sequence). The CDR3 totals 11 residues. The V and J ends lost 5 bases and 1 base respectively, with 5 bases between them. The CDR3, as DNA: TGCAGTGCTTACGGTAACTATGGCTACACCTTC. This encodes CSAYGNYGYTF.

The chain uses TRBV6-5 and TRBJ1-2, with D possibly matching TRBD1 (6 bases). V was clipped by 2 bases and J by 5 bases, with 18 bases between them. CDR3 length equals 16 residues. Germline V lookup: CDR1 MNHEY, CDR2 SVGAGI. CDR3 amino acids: CASSYTPPQGWYGYTF. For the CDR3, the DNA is TGTGCCAGCAGTTACACTCCTCCTCAGGGGTGGTATGGCTACACCTTC.

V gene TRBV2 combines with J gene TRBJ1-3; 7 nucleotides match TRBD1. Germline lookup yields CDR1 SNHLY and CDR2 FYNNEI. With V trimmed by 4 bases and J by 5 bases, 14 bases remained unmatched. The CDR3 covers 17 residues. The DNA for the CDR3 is TGTGCCAGCAGTGGCCCTTCCTCAACAGGGGCGAGAAACACCATATATTTT. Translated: CASSGPSSTGARNTIYF. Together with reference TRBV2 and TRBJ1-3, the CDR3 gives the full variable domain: EPEVTQTPSHQVTQMGQEVILRCVPISNHLYFYWYRQILGQKVEFLVSFYNNEISEKSEIFDDQFSVERPDGSNFTLKIRSTKLEDSAMYFCASSGPSSTGARNTIYFGEGSWLTVV.

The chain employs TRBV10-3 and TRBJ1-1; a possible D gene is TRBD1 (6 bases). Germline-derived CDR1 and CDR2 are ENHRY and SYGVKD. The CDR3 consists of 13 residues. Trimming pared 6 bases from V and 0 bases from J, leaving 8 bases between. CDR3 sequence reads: CAIRDSMNTEAFF. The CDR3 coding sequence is TGTGCCATCAGGGACAGTATGAACACTGAAGCTTTCTTT.

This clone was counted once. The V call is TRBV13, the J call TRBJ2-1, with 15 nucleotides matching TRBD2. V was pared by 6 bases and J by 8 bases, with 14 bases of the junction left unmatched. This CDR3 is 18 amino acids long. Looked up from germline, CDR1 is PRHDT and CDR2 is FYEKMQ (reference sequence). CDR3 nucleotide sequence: TGTGCCAGCAGGACGGGACTAGCGGGAGGACGTCCCGACGATGAGCAGTTCTTC. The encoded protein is CASRTGLAGGRPDDEQFF.

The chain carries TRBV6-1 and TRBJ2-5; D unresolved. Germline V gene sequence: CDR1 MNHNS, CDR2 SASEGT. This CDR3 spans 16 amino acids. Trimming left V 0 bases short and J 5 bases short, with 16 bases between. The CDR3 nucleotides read TGTGCCAGCAGTGAAGCCCCCGGGTTCTTGGCGGAGACCCAGTACTTC. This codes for CASSEAPGFLAETQYF.

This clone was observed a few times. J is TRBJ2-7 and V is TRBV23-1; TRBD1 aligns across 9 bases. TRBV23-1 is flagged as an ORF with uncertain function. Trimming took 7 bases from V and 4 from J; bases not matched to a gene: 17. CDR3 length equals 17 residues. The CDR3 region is CASIPLPPGQGYYEQYF. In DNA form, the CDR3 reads TGCGCCAGCATCCCCCTCCCCCCGGGACAGGGATATTACGAGCAGTACTTC.

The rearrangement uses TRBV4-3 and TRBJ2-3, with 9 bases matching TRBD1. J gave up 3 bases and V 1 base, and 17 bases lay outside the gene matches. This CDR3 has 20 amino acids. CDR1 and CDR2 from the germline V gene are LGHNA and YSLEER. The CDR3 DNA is TGCGCCAGCAGCCAAGGAATCATCACCACCGGGACAGGGCTGACAGATACGCAGTATTTT. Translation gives CASSQGIITTGTGLTDTQYF.

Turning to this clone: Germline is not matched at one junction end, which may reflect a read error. The CDR3 nucleotides are TGCGCCAGCAGCCAAACCGGGACTAGCTCGTCTCGGGGAGATACGCAGTATTTT. Translating gives CASSQTGTSSSRGDTQYF. The V and J genes are TRBV5-5 and TRBJ2-3; TRBD2 aligns across 9 bases. The CDR3 spans 18 residues. CDR1 is SGHKS and CDR2 is YYEKEE in the germline V gene (reference sequence).

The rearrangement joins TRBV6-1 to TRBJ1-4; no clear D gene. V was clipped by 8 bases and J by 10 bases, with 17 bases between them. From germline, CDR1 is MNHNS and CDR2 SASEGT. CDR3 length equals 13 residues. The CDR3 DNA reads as TGTGCCAGCTTAGGTCTCAGAGGAGGAAAACTGTTTTTT. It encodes CASLGLRGGKLFF.

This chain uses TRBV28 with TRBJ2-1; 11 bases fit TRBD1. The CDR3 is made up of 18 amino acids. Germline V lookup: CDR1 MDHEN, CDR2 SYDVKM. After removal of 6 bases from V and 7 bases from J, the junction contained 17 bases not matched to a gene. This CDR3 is CASSSNWGGTGGRNEQFF. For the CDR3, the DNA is TGTGCCAGCAGCTCTAATTGGGGCGGGACAGGGGGACGGAATGAGCAGTTCTTC. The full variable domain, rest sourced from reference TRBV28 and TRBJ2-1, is DVKVTQSSRYLVKRTGEKVFLECVQDMDHENMFWYRQDPGLGLRLIYFSYDVKMKEKGDIPEGYSVSREKKERFSLILESASTNQTSMYLCASSSNWGGTGGRNEQFFGPGTRLTVL.

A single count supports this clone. CDR3 in amino acids: CASAGTGFKETQYF. The CDR3 bases are TGTGCCAGCGCCGGGACAGGGTTTAAGGAGACCCAGTACTTC. The chain joins TRBV2 to TRBJ2-5; 9 bases match TRBD1. Trimming at V came to 8 bases and at J to 5 bases, leaving 9 bases not matched to a gene. CDR1 and CDR2 (germline): SNHLY, FYNNEI. The CDR3 has 14 residues.

The CDR3 DNA follows: TGTGCCAGCAGCAAAACAGGGGGGGTCTACAATGAGCAGTTCTTC. Its translation: CASSKTGGVYNEQFF. This rearrangement joins TRBV7-2 to TRBJ2-1, with D perhaps TRBD1 (8 bases). CDR1 SGHTA and CDR2 FQGNSA come from the germline V gene. Trimming took off 5 bases at V and 3 bases at J, with 14 bases between the two ends. The CDR3 runs to 15 residues.